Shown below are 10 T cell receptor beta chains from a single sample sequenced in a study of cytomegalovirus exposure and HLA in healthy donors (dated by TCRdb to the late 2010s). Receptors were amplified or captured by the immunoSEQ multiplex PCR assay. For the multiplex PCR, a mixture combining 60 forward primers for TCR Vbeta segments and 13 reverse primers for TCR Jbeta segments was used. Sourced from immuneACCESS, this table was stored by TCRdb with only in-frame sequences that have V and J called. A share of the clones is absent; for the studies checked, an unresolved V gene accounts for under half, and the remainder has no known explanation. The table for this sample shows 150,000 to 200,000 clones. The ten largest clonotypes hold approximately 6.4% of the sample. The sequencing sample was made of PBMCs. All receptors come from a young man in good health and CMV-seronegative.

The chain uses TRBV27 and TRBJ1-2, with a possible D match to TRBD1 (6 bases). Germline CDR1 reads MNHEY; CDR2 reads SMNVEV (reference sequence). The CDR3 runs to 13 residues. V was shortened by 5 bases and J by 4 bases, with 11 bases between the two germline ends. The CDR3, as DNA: TGTGCCAGCAGTCACGGACAGATCTATGGCTACACCTTC. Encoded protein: CASSHGQIYGYTF.

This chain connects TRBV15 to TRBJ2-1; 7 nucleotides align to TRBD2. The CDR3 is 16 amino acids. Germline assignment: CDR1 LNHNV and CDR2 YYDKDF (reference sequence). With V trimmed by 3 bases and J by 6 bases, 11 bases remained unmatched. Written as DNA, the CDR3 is TGTGCCACCAGCAGGGGACCCTCGGGGGGAAGCAATGAGCAGTTCTTC. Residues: CATSRGPSGGSNEQFF. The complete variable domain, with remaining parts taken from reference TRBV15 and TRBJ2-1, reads DAMVIQNPRYQVTQFGKPVTLSCSQTLNHNVMYWYQQKSSQAPKLLFHYYDKDFNNEADTPDNFQSRRPNTSFCFLDIRSPGLGDTAMYLCATSRGPSGGSNEQFFGPGTRLTVL.

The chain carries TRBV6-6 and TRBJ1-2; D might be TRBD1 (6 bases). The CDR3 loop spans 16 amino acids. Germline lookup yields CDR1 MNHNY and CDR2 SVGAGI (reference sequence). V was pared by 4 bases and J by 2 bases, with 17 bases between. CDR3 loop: CASSSRGSEANYGYTF. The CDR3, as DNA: TGTGCCAGCAGTTCCAGGGGCTCCGAGGCCAACTATGGCTACACCTTC.

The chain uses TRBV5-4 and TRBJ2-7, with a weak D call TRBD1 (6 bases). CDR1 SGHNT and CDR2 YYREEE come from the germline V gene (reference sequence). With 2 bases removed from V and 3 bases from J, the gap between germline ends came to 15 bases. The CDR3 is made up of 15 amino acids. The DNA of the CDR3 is TGTGCCAGCAGCTTTGAGGAAAAGGGGGTCTACGAGCAGTACTTC. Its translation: CASSFEEKGVYEQYF.

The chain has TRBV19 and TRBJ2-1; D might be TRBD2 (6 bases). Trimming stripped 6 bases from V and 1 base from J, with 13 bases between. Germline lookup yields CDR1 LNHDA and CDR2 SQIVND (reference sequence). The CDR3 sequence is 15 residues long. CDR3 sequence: CASSPGAQSYNEQFF. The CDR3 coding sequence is TGTGCCAGTAGCCCGGGAGCGCAATCCTACAATGAGCAGTTCTTC.

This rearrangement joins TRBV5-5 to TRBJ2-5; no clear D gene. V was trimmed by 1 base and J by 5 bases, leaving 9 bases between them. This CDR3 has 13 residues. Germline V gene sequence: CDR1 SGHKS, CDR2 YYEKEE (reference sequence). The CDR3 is CASSLIGAETQYF. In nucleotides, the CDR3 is TGTGCCAGCAGCTTGATTGGAGCCGAGACCCAGTACTTC.

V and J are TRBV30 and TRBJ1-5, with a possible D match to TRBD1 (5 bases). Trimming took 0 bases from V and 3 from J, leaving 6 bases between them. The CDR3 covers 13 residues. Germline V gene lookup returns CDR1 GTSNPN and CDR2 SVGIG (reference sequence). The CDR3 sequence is CAWSVQANQPQHF. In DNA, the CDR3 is TGTGCCTGGAGTGTACAGGCCAATCAGCCCCAGCATTTT.

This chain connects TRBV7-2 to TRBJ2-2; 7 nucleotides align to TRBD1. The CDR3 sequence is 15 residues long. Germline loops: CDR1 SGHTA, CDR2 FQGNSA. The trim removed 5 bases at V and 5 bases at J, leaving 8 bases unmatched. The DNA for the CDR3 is TGTGCCAGCAGCCTCCGACAGGGCGGGACCGGGGAGCTGTTTTTT. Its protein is CASSLRQGGTGELFF.

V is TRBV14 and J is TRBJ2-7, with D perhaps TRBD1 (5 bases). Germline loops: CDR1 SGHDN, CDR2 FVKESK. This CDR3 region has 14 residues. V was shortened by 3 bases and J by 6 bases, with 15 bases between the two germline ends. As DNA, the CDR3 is TGTGCCAGCAGCCACGACCCTCAGGGTTCCGAGCAGTACTTC. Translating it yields CASSHDPQGSEQYF.

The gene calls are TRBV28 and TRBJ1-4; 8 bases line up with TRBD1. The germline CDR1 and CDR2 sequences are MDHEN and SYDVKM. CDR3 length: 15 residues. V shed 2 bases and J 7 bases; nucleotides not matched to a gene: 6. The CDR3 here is CASSLGQGLAEKLFF. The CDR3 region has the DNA TGTGCCAGCAGTTTAGGACAGGGCCTGGCTGAAAAACTGTTTTTT.